This T cell receptor beta chain was sequenced during a study of Ad26.COV2.S vaccination and SARS-CoV-2 variants. To note about this clone: Its antigen is unidentified.

Germline V gives CDR1 KGHSH, CDR2 LQKENI. V gave up 5 bases and J gave up 4 bases, with 18 bases separating them. The CDR3 extends over 16 amino acids. Sequencing used immunoSEQ multiplex PCR; TCRdb keeps in-frame clones, though not all of them. The data contain 430,000 or so clones, 89% of them seen just once; the ten biggest clones take up about 2.5%. Study-level findings and limits: With respect to non-spike TCR breadth, vaccine and placebo recipients were similar.

Treatment: 19 received Ad26.COV2.S at low or high dose, single or two shots; about 5 received placebo; per-sample allocation not given. On day 63 after the first injection, vaccine and placebo recipients gave samples. This clonotype was sampled from a person aged 18-60 years who received the Ad26.COV2.S COVID-19 vaccine or a placebo. The chain combines TRBV18 with TRBJ1-3, with a tentative D call TRBD1 (5 bases). The source material was peripheral blood, sampled in a trial of Ad26.COV2.S vaccine versus placebo. This chain's CDR3 is CASSWDGSGDGNTIYF. CDR3 nucleotide sequence: TGTGCCAGCTCATGGGATGGAAGCGGGGACGGAAACACCATATATTTT.